The sequence of this T cell receptor beta chain was determined in a study of T cell changes during pregnancy in multiple sclerosis. Some clones are missing from TCRdb's copy, which holds only in-frame ones; the method was immunoSEQ multiplex PCR. The sample comprises approximately 90,000 clones, approximately 90% of which are singletons, and roughly 0.91% rests with the top ten. Germline CDR1 is MDHEN and CDR2 is SYDVKM. Trimming at V came to 7 bases and at J to 3 bases, leaving 12 bases not matched to a gene. The CDR3 is 17 residues long. This receptor was identified in a female donor with multiple sclerosis, enrolled in a pregnancy study. The V call is TRBV28, the J call TRBJ2-4; 10 nucleotides line up with TRBD2. Here the sequenced sample was peripheral blood, taken before pregnancy. The CDR3 DNA reads as TGTGCCAGCACCCTTCGTCCCAGCGGGAGGGGCAAAAACATTCAGTACTTC. It yields the protein CASTLRPSGRGKNIQYF.